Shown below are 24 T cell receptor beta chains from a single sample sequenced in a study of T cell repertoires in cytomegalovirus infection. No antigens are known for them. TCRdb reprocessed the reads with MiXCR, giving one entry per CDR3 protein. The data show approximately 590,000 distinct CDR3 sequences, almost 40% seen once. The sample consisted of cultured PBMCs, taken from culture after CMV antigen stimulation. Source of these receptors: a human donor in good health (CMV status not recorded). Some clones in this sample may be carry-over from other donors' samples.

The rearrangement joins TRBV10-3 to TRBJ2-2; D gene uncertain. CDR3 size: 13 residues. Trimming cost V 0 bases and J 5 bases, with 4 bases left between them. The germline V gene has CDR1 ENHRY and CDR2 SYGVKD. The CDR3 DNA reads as TGTGCCATCAGTGAGTCACTAACCGGGGAGCTGTTTTTT. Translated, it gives CAISESLTGELFF.

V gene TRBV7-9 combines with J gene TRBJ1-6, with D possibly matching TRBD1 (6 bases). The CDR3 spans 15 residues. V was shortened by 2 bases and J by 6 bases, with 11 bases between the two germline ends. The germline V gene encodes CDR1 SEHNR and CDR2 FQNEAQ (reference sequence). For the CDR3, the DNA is TGTGCCAGCAGCTTATCGGACAGCTTTAATTCACCCCTCCACTTT. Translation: CASSLSDSFNSPLHF.

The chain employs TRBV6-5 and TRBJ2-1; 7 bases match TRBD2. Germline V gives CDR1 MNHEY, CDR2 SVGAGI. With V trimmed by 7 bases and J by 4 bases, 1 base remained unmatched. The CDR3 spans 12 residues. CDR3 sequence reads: CASKRDYNEQFF. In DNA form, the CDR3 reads TGTGCCAGCAAGCGGGATTACAATGAGCAGTTCTTC.

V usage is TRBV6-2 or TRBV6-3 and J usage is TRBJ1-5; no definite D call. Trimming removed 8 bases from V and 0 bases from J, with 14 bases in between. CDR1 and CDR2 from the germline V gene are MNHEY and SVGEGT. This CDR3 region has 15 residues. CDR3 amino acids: CASLAGAHSNQPQHF. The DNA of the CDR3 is TGTGCCAGCCTGGCGGGCGCCCATAGCAATCAGCCCCAGCATTTT.

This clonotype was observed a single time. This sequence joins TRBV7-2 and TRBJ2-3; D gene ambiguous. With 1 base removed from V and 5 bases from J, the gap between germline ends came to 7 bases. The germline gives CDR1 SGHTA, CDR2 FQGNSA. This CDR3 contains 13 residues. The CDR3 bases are TGTGCCAGCAGCTTAGAGCTGAGAGATACGCAGTATTTT. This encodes CASSLELRDTQYF.

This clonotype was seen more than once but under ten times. In DNA, the CDR3 is TGTGCCAGCAGTCACCCTGTGGACGGGACCTACGAGCAGTACTTC. It specifies CASSHPVDGTYEQYF. The V gene is TRBV6-2 or TRBV6-3, the J gene TRBJ2-7; TRBD2 might be the D (5 bases). Germline CDR1 reads MNHEY; CDR2 reads SVGEGT. This CDR3 has 15 amino acids. Deletions cut 5 bases from V and 2 bases from J, with 16 bases between.

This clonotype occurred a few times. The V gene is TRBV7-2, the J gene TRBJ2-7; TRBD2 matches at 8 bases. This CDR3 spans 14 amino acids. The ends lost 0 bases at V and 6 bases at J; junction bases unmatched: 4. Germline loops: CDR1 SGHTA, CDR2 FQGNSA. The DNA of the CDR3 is TGTGCCAGCAGCTTAGCCGGCGGGGGGAGCGAGCAGTACTTC. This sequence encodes CASSLAGGGSEQYF.

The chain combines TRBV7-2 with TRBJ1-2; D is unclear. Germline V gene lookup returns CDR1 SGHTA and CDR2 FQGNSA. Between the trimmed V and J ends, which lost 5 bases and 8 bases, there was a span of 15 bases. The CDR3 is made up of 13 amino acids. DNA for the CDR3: TGTGCCAGCAGCCTGAAACACGGCGGAGGCTACACCTTC. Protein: CASSLKHGGGYTF.

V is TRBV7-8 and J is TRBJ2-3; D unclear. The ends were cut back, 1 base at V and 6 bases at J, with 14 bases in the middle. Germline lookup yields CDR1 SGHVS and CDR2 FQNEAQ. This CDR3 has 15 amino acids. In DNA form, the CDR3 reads TGTGCCAGCAGCTTAGGCCCAAACCCCTATGATACGCAGTATTTT. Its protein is CASSLGPNPYDTQYF.

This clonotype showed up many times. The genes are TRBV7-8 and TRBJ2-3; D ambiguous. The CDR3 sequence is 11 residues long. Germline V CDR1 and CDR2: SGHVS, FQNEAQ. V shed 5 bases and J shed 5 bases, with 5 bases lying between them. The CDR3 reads CASSPVDTQYF. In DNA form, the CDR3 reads TGTGCCAGCAGCCCGGTAGATACGCAGTATTTT.

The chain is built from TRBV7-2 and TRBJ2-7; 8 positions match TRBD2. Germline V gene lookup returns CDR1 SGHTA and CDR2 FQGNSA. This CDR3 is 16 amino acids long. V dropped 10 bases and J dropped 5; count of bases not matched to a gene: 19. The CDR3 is CANPKGSGGCGDEQYF. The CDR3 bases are TGTGCCAACCCCAAGGGGAGCGGGGGCTGCGGGGACGAGCAGTACTTC.

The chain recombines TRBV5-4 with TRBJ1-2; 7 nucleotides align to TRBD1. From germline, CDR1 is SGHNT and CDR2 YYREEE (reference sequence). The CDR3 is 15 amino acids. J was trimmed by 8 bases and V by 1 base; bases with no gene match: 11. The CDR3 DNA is TGTGCCAGCAGCTTGATGGGGGACAGTGTAAGAGGCTACACCTTC. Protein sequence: CASSLMGDSVRGYTF.

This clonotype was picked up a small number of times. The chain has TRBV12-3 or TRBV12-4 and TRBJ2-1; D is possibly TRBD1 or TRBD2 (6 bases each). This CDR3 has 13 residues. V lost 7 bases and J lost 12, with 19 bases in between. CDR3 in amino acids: CASTLGGLGRQFF. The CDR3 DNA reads TGTGCCAGCACCCTCGGGGGCCTGGGTCGGCAGTTCTTC.

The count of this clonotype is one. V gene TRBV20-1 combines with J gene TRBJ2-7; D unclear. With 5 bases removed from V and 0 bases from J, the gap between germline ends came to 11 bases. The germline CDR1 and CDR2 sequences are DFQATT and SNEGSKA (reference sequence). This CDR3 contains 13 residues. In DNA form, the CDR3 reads TGCAGTGCTCCAGATGTTAACTCCTACGAGCAGTACTTC. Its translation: CSAPDVNSYEQYF.

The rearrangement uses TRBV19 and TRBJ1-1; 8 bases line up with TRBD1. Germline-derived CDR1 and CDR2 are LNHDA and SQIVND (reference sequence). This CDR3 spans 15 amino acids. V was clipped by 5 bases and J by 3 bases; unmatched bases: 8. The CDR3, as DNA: TGTGCCAGTAGTTCAACAGGGGGACTCGACACTGAAGCTTTCTTT. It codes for CASSSTGGLDTEAFF.

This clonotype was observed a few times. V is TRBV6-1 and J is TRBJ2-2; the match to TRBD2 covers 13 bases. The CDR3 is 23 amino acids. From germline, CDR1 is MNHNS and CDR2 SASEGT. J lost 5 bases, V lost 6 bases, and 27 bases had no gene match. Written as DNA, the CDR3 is TGTGCCAGCAGGCGGGTCCTCCCTCCCCATCCGGGACTAGCGGGAACCTCAACCGGGGAGCTGTTTTTT. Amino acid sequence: CASRRVLPPHPGLAGTSTGELFF.

The CDR3 nucleotides read TGTGCCATCAGTGAGAATCAGGAGAGGCAGTTCTTC. It encodes CAISENQERQFF. This chain uses TRBV10-3 with TRBJ2-1; D is uncertain. V was pared by 2 bases and J by 12 bases, with 11 bases between. The V gene's germline CDR1 is ENHRY and CDR2 SYGVKD. The CDR3 totals 12 residues.

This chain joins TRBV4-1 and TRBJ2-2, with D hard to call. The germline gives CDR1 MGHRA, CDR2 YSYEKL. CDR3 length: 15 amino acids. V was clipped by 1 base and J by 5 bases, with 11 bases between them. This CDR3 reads CASSQVVATTGELFF. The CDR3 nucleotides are TGCGCCAGCAGCCAAGTAGTGGCAACTACCGGGGAGCTGTTTTTT.

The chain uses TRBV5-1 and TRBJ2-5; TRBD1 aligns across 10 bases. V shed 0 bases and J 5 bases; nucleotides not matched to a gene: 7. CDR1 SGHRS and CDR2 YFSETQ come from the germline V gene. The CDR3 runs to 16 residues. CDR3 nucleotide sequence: TGCGCCAGCAGCTTGGCCGGGACAGGGGCCTCGGAGACCCAGTACTTC. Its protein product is CASSLAGTGASETQYF.

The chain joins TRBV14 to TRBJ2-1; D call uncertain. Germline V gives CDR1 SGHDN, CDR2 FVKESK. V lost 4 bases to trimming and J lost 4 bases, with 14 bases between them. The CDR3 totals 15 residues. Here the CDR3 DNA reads TGTGCCAGCAGCCCCGGCGATGGTCTTTACAATGAGCAGTTCTTC. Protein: CASSPGDGLYNEQFF.

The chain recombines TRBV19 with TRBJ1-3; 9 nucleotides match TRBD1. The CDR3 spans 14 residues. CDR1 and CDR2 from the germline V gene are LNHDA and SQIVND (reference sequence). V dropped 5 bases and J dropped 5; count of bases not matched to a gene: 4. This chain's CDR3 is CASSVGQGRNTIYF. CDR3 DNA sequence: TGTGCCAGTAGTGTGGGACAGGGAAGAAACACCATATATTTT.

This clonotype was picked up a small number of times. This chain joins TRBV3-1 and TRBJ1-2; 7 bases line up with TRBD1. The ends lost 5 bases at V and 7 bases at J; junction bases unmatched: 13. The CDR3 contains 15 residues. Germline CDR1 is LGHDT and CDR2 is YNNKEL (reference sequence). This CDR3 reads CASSYTSGTAGGYTF. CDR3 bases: TGTGCCAGCAGCTATACCTCCGGGACAGCCGGTGGCTACACCTTC.

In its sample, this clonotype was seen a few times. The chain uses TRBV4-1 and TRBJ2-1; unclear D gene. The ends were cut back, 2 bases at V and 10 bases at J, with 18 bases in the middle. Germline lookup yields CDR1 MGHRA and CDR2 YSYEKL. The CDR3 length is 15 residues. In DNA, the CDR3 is TGCGCCAGCAGCCAACTCGTGTCAGCCAAGGGAGAGCAGTTCTTC. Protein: CASSQLVSAKGEQFF.

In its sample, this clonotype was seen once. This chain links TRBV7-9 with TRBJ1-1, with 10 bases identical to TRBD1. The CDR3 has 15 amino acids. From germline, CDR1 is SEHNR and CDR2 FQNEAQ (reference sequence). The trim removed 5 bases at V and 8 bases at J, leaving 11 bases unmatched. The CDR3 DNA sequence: TGTGCCAGCAGCCCAACCTCCGGGACAGGGGTAGAAGCTTTCTTT. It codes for CASSPTSGTGVEAFF.